The 6 T cell receptor beta chains given below trace back to one sample, sequenced in a study of T cells of healthy individuals. TCRdb reanalysed the 5' RACE reads using MiXCR and keeps one entry per CDR3 protein. The table lists 90,000 to 100,000 distinct CDR3 sequences, 17% of them singletons. Every receptor here comes from a human donor in good health.

The CDR3: CSVETRGDTQYF. The CDR3 DNA is TGCAGCGTTGAAACTCGGGGGGATACGCAGTATTTT. This chain connects TRBV29-1 to TRBJ2-3; D is possibly TRBD2 (6 bases). Germline CDR1 reads SQVTM; CDR2 reads ANQGSEA. The V end lost 2 bases, the J end lost 6 bases, and 9 bases lay between the germline ends. The CDR3 contains 12 residues.

The chain has TRBV3-1 and TRBJ1-1, with no clear D. V lost 4 bases, J lost 1 base, and 19 bases lay in between. The length of the CDR3 is 17 residues. Germline lookup yields CDR1 LGHDT and CDR2 YNNKEL (reference sequence). The chain's CDR3 is CASSRYRVSARNTEAFF. The CDR3 bases are TGTGCCAGCAGCCGGTATCGGGTGTCTGCAAGGAACACTGAAGCTTTCTTT.

The chain uses TRBV29-1 and TRBJ2-3; D remains ambiguous. CDR3 size: 11 residues. Germline lookup yields CDR1 SQVTM and CDR2 ANQGSEA. V was pared by 4 bases and J by 2 bases, with 4 bases between. CDR3 nucleotides: TGCAGCGTTGGGGACACAGATACGCAGTATTTT. The encoded protein is CSVGDTDTQYF.

This CDR3 reads CASSFLAGGLGSYNEQFF. CDR3 in DNA: TGTGCCAGCAGTTTCCTAGCGGGAGGCCTGGGCTCCTACAATGAGCAGTTCTTC. The gene calls are TRBV12-3 or TRBV12-4 and TRBJ2-1; 11 nucleotides match TRBD2. V shed 3 bases and J 0 bases; nucleotides not matched to a gene: 7. CDR3 length: 18 residues.

Ten or more counts support this clonotype. V and J are TRBV18 and TRBJ1-1; D may be TRBD1 (6 bases). The CDR3 consists of 13 residues. Looked up from germline, CDR1 is KGHSH and CDR2 is LQKENI. Trimming took 5 bases from V and 5 from J, leaving 12 bases between them. The DNA for the CDR3 is TGTGCCAGCTCATTACAGGGACGGACTGAAGCTTTCTTT. It yields the protein CASSLQGRTEAFF.

In this sample, this clonotype turned up a few times. The V call is TRBV28, the J call TRBJ2-2; D unclear. The CDR3 covers 13 residues. CDR1 and CDR2 from the germline V gene are MDHEN and SYDVKM. Trimming left V 6 bases short and J 0 bases short, with 5 bases between. CDR3 in DNA: TGTGCCAGCAGGGACGCGAACACCGGGGAGCTGTTTTTT. This codes for CASRDANTGELFF.